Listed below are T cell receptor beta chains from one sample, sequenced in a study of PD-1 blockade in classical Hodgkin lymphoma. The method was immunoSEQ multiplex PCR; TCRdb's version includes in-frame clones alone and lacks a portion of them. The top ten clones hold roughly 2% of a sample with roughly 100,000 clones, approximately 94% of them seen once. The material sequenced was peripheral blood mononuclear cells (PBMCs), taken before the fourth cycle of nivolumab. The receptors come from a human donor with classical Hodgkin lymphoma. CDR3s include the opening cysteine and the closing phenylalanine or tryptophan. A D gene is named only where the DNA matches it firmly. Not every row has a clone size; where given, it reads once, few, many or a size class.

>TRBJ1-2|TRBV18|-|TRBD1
CASSPDREGGYTF
TGTGCCAGCTCACCTGACAGGGAGGGAGGCTACACCTTC
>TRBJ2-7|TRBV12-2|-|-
CASRSSSMGAYEQYF
TGTGCAAGTCGCTCCTCGTCCATGGGGGCCTACGAGCAGTACTTC
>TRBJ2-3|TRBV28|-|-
CASSWESTDTQYF
TGTGCCAGCAGCTGGGAAAGCACAGATACGCAGTATTTT
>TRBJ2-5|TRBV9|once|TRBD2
CASGQAGVETQYF
TGTGCCAGCGGCCAAGCGGGAGTAGAGACCCAGTACTTC
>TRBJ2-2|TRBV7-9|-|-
CASSLAGAGELFF
TGTGCCAGCAGCTTAGCGGGGGCCGGGGAGCTGTTTTTT
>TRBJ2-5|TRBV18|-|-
CASSREQGGETQYF
TGTGCCAGCTCCCGTGAACAGGGTGGAGAGACCCAGTACTTC
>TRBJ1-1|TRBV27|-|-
CASSLGTLNTEAFF
TGTGCCAGCAGTCTGGGGACACTCAACACTGAAGCTTTCTTT
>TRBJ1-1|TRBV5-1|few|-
CASGQRADTEAFF
TGCGCCAGCGGACAGCGAGCGGACACTGAAGCTTTCTTT
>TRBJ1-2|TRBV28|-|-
CASSLPGDPGGGYTF
TGTGCCAGCAGCCTCCCGGGCGACCCCGGGGGTGGCTACACCTTC
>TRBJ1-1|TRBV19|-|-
CASSIRGRGTEAFF
TGTGCCAGTAGTATTCGAGGCAGGGGCACTGAAGCTTTCTTT
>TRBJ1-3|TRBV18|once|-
CASSPANLGGNTIYF
TGTGCCAGCTCACCTGCGAACCTCGGGGGAAACACCATATATTTT
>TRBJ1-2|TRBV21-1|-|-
CASSKPNAVPENYGYTF
TGTGCCAGCAGCAAACCGAATGCCGTCCCAGAGAACTATGGCTACACCTTC
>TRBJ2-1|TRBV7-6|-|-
CASSLVTGYNEQFF
TGTGCCAGCAGCTTAGTTACAGGCTACAATGAGCAGTTCTTC
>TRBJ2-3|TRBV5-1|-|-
CASSLDAGLSTDTQYF
TGCGCCAGCAGCTTGGATGCAGGGCTAAGCACAGATACGCAGTATTTT
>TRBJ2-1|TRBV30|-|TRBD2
CAWSGVPETSGSFYNEQFF
TGTGCCTGGAGTGGAGTCCCGGAGACTAGCGGGAGCTTCTACAATGAGCAGTTCTTC
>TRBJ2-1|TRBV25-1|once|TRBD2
CASSESGGYNEQFF
TGTGCCAGCAGTGAATCGGGGGGGTACAATGAGCAGTTCTTC
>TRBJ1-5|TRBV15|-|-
CATSRVGASNQPQHF
TGTGCCACCAGCAGAGTGGGGGCTAGCAATCAGCCCCAGCATTTT
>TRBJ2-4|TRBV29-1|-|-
CSVEGRDFGDIQYF
TGCAGCGTTGAAGGTCGGGACTTTGGTGACATTCAGTACTTC
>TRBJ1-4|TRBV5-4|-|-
CASSLGSTNEKLFF
TGTGCCAGCAGCTTGGGGTCAACTAATGAAAAACTGTTTTTT
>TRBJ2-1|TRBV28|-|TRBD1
CASSTDRVASNEQFF
TGTGCCAGCAGTACCGACAGGGTAGCATCCAATGAGCAGTTCTTC
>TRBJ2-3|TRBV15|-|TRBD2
CATSRAPSGRGADTQYF
TGTGCCACCAGCAGAGCCCCTAGCGGGAGAGGCGCAGATACGCAGTATTTT
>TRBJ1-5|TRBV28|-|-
CASSSPRHQHF
TGTGCCAGCAGTTCCCCCCGGCATCAGCATTTT
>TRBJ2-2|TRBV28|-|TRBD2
CASSLRGGSETGELFF
TGTGCCAGCAGTTTACGGGGCGGGAGTGAGACCGGGGAGCTGTTTTTT
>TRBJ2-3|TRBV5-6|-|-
CASSGPSPSTDTQYF
TGTGCCAGCAGCGGGCCAAGCCCTAGCACAGATACGCAGTATTTT
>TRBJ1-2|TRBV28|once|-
CASSFSAYGYTF
TGTGCCAGCAGTTTTTCCGCATATGGCTACACCTTC
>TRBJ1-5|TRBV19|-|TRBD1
CASSKDRDPGQPQHF
TGTGCCAGTAGTAAAGACAGGGATCCGGGTCAGCCCCAGCATTTT
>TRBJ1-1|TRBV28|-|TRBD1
CASSLGGQPNTEAFF
TGTGCCAGCAGCCTAGGGGGACAGCCGAACACTGAAGCTTTCTTT
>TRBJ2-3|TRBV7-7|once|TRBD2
CASSPGLAGNTDTQYF
TGTGCTAGCAGCCCTGGACTAGCGGGAAACACAGATACGCAGTATTTT
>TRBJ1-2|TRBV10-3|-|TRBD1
CAISESTGAGYTF
TGTGCCATCAGTGAGTCGACAGGGGCCGGCTACACCTTC
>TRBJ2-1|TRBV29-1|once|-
CSVEGGYNEQFF
TGCAGCGTTGAAGGGGGATACAATGAGCAGTTCTTC
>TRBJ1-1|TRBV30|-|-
CAWSRSGAALNTEAFF
TGTGCCTGGAGCCGGTCAGGGGCGGCTCTGAACACTGAAGCTTTCTTT
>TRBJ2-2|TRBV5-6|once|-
CASSRLLAVGELFF
TGTGCCAGCAGCAGACTCTTGGCTGTCGGGGAGCTGTTTTTT
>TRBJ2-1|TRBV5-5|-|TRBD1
CASSLNSGQGRFEQFF
TGTGCCAGCAGCTTGAATTCGGGACAGGGGAGATTTGAGCAGTTCTTC
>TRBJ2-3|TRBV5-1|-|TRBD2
CASSLGGLPGTDTQYF
TGCGCCAGCAGCTTGGGGGGACTACCGGGCACAGATACGCAGTATTTT
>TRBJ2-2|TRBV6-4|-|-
CASSRGQYTGELFF
TGTGCCAGCAGTAGAGGACAGTACACCGGGGAGCTGTTTTTT
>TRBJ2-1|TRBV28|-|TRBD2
CASSVPGLAAQSSYNEQFF
TGTGCCAGCAGCGTACCGGGACTAGCGGCTCAGAGCTCCTACAATGAGCAGTTCTTC
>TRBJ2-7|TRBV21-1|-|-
CASSSRLAGDLYEQYF
TGTGCCAGCAGTTCCCGACTAGCGGGAGACCTCTACGAGCAGTACTTC
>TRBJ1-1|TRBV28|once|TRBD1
CATTPTGDFRDTEAFF
TGTGCCACGACACCGACAGGGGATTTTCGGGACACTGAAGCTTTCTTT
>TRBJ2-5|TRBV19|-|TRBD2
CASSIGVLAAGQETQYF
TGTGCCAGTAGTATTGGGGTCCTAGCGGCAGGGCAAGAGACCCAGTACTTC
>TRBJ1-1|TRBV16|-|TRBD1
CASSQRRTGGSSGMMNTEAFF
TGTGCCAGCAGCCAACGTAGGACAGGGGGCAGTAGTGGGATGATGAACACTGAAGCTTTCTTT
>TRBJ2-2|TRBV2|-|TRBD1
CASSRDSYTGELFF
TGTGCCAGCAGCCGGGACAGCTACACCGGGGAGCTGTTTTTT
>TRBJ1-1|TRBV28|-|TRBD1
CASTGWDRGLRRKPRTEAFF
TGTGCCAGCACGGGTTGGGACAGGGGGCTACGAAGGAAGCCCCGAACTGAAGCTTTCTTT
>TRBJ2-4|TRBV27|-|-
CASSPGWGAKNIQYF
TGTGCCAGCAGTCCCGGATGGGGAGCCAAAAACATTCAGTACTTC
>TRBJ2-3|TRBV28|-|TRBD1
CASSFRDSSTDTQYF
TGTGCCAGCAGTTTCCGGGACAGTAGCACAGATACGCAGTATTTT
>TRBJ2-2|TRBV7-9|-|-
CASRPGPANTGELFF
TGTGCCAGCAGGCCCGGGCCGGCGAACACCGGGGAGCTGTTTTTT
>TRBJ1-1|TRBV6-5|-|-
CASSLKGMGFF
TGTGCCAGCAGTCTAAAAGGGATGGGTTTCTTT
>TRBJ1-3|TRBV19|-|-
CASSPGEFGNTIYF
TGTGCCAGTAGCCCCGGGGAGTTCGGAAACACCATATATTTT
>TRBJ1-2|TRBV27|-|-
CASTLRGDGTGYGYTF
TGTGCCAGCACCCTAAGGGGGGATGGGACGGGCTATGGCTACACCTTC
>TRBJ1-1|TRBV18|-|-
CASSDGYMVTEAFF
TGTGCCAGCTCAGACGGGTACATGGTCACTGAAGCTTTCTTT
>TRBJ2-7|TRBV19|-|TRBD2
CASSPREGPLFYEQYF
TGTGCCAGTAGTCCCCGGGAGGGCCCACTCTTTTACGAGCAGTACTTC
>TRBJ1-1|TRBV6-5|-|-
CASSYSFPANTEAFF
TGTGCCAGCAGTTACTCATTCCCCGCTAACACTGAAGCTTTCTTT
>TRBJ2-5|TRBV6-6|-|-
CASSSGETQYF
TGTGCCAGCAGTTCGGGGGAGACCCAGTACTTC
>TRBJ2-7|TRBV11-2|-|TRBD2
CASSPQTSGSYEQYF
TGTGCCAGCAGCCCCCAGACTAGCGGGAGCTACGAGCAGTACTTC
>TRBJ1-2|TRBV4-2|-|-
CASSQAGGGGFYGYTF
TGTGCCAGCAGCCAAGCTGGGGGAGGCGGGTTCTATGGCTACACCTTC
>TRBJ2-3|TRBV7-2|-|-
CASSLVAGRSVADTQYF
TGTGCCAGCAGCTTAGTCGCCGGACGCTCCGTCGCAGATACGCAGTATTTT
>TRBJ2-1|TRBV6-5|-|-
CASSLWTGEQFF
TGTGCCAGCAGTCTGTGGACGGGTGAGCAGTTCTTC
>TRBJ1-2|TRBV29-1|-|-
CSVGDIGGYGYTF
TGCAGCGTCGGGGACATCGGAGGGTATGGCTACACCTTC
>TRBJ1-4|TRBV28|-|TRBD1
CASRTGGPNEKLFF
TGTGCCAGCAGAACAGGGGGCCCTAATGAAAAACTGTTTTTT
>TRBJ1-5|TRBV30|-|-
CAWRQRGAGQPQHF
TGTGCCTGGAGACAACGGGGGGCGGGTCAGCCCCAGCATTTT
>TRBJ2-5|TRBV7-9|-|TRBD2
CASSFGLAGGPGETQYF
TGTGCCAGCAGCTTTGGACTAGCGGGAGGGCCTGGAGAGACCCAGTACTTC